The 32 T cell receptor beta chains listed next were all sequenced from one sample in a study of T cells after yellow fever vaccination. TCRdb fed the 5' RACE reads into MiXCR, producing one record per CDR3 protein. Among around 250,000 distinct CDR3 sequences, 6.9% were seen once, and the ten largest hold roughly 0.9%. This material consisted of CD4+ T cells sorted from PBMCs, taken 15 days after the yellow fever booster vaccination. These receptors all stem from a man aged 25 to 40 who received the YFV17D yellow fever vaccine.

This clonotype appeared a few times. CDR3 in amino acids: CASSLGLRTDTQYF. The CDR3 DNA reads as TGTGCCAGCAGCTTAGGACTTCGGACAGATACGCAGTATTTT. The chain uses TRBV7-2 and TRBJ2-3; D remains unclear. This CDR3 is built from 14 residues. The germline gives CDR1 SGHTA, CDR2 FQGNSA. Trimming shortened V by 1 base and J by 3 bases, and 8 bases separated the two germline ends.

The chain links TRBV7-9 to TRBJ1-1; perhaps TRBD1 as D (5 bases). There are 14 residues in the CDR3. Germline V gene sequence: CDR1 SEHNR, CDR2 FQNEAQ (reference sequence). The ends were cut back, 5 bases at V and 3 bases at J, with 13 bases in the middle. The CDR3 here is CASSQGVRDTEAFF. The CDR3 nucleotides read TGTGCCAGCAGCCAAGGCGTCAGGGACACTGAAGCTTTCTTT.

This clonotype was counted between two and nine times. The gene calls are TRBV3-1 and TRBJ2-4; TRBD2 matches at 7 bases. The germline V gene encodes CDR1 LGHDT and CDR2 YNNKEL (reference sequence). V shed 0 bases, J shed 3 bases, and the junction held 2 bases outside the gene matches. The length of the CDR3 is 15 residues. For the CDR3, the DNA is TGTGCCAGCAGCCAAGAGGCTAGCGGCAAAAACATTCAGTACTTC. This gives the protein CASSQEASGKNIQYF.

The table lists this clonotype with a few counts. The chain combines TRBV12-3 or TRBV12-4 with TRBJ2-1, with 11 bases aligning to TRBD2. This CDR3 is built from 16 residues. Trimming removed 3 bases from V and 3 bases from J; junction bases left unmatched: 4. The CDR3 protein is CASSFRGTSGYNEQFF. DNA for the CDR3: TGTGCCAGCAGTTTTCGGGGGACTAGCGGCTACAATGAGCAGTTCTTC.

Ten or more counts support this clonotype. The chain is built from TRBV6-2 or TRBV6-3 and TRBJ2-7; D is possibly TRBD2 (5 bases). Germline CDR1 is MNHEY and CDR2 is SVGEGT. CDR3 size: 13 residues. V lost 0 bases and J 2 bases, leaving 5 bases between the germline ends. CDR3 region: CASSYSRAYEQYF. The CDR3 DNA is TGTGCCAGCAGTTACTCGAGGGCCTACGAGCAGTACTTC.

A few counts support this clonotype. The rearrangement joins TRBV12-3 or TRBV12-4 to TRBJ1-5; the match to TRBD1 covers 7 bases. After removal of 6 bases from V and 4 bases from J, the junction contained 6 bases not matched to a gene. The CDR3 sequence is 14 residues long. CDR3 sequence: CASRSQGSNQPQHF. The CDR3 nucleotides read TGTGCCAGCAGGTCACAGGGGTCAAATCAGCCCCAGCATTTT.

The chain links TRBV20-1 to TRBJ1-1; D is perhaps TRBD1 (6 bases). The V end lost 1 base, the J end lost 6 bases, and 12 bases lay between the germline ends. The CDR3 extends over 13 amino acids. The V gene's germline CDR1 is DFQATT and CDR2 SNEGSKA (reference sequence). The CDR3 is CSARVGGGAEAFF. CDR3 DNA sequence: TGCAGTGCTAGAGTGGGAGGGGGGGCTGAAGCTTTCTTT.

This clonotype was detected a few times. The chain couples TRBV6-2 or TRBV6-3 to TRBJ1-1, with a tentative D call TRBD1 (5 bases). Looked up from germline, CDR1 is MNHEY and CDR2 is SVGEGT. V dropped 6 bases and J dropped 7 bases, with 21 bases sitting between them. CDR3 length: 15 residues. The CDR3 sequence is CASRDPKQVPYEAFF. The CDR3 DNA sequence: TGTGCCAGCAGAGACCCCAAACAGGTACCCTATGAAGCTTTCTTT.

This clonotype was detected only a few times. The chain links TRBV12-3 or TRBV12-4 to TRBJ1-2; 10 bases align to TRBD1. The CDR3 length is 13 residues. The V and J ends lost 3 bases and 8 bases, in that order; junction bases with no gene match: 3. The CDR3 bases are TGTGCCAGCAGTTTCCGGACAGGGGGGGGCTACACCTTC. This gives the protein CASSFRTGGGYTF.

V gene TRBV3-1 combines with J gene TRBJ2-3; 11 bases are shared with TRBD2. CDR1 is LGHDT, CDR2 YNNKEL, per germline (reference sequence). Trimming removed 5 bases from V and 6 bases from J; junction bases left unmatched: 4. The length of the CDR3 is 14 residues. In DNA, the CDR3 is TGTGCCAGCAGCAAAATAGCGGGAGGGGATACGCAGTATTTT. Its protein product is CASSKIAGGDTQYF.

This clonotype showed up many times. This chain joins TRBV5-4 and TRBJ2-3; the D is unclear. The CDR3 extends over 13 amino acids. Germline assignment: CDR1 SGHNT and CDR2 YYREEE (reference sequence). The ends were cut back, 2 bases at V and 1 base at J, with 5 bases in the middle. The CDR3 region is CASSFRGTDTQYF. The CDR3 DNA reads TGTGCCAGCAGCTTTCGGGGCACAGATACGCAGTATTTT.

On this clonotype: A much larger clone lies one base from this, so it may be a read error. The rearrangement uses TRBV15 and TRBJ2-3, with D unresolved. V was trimmed by 3 bases and J by 3 bases, leaving 13 bases between them. Germline V gene data show CDR1 as LNHNV and CDR2 as YYDKDF (reference sequence). This CDR3 is built from 15 residues. CDR3 DNA: TGTGCCACCAGCAGGGAACTCTCATTAACAGATACGCAGTATTTT. Its translation: CATSRELSLTDTQYF.

V is TRBV5-1 and J is TRBJ2-1; 9 nucleotides line up with TRBD1. From germline, CDR1 is SGHRS and CDR2 YFSETQ. CDR3 length: 16 residues. Germline trimming cut 5 bases from V and 9 bases from J; bases unmatched to any gene: 15. CDR3 in DNA: TGCGCCAGCAGTCGTTCTTGGGGGACAGGGTCTTTTGAGCAGTTCTTC. It is translated as CASSRSWGTGSFEQFF.

Only a few counts were recorded for this clonotype. The chain employs TRBV11-2 and TRBJ2-2; 9 bases are a match to TRBD2. The CDR3 consists of 19 residues. V shed 5 bases and J 5 bases; nucleotides not matched to a gene: 18. CDR1 and CDR2 from the germline V gene are SGHAT and FQNNGV. This CDR3 reads CASSLFARAGGSGTGELFF. CDR3 sequence (DNA): TGTGCCAGCAGCCTCTTCGCGCGAGCGGGAGGCTCGGGGACCGGGGAGCTGTTTTTT.

This clonotype was seen a handful of times. A read error may produce the germline difference seen at one junction end. This chain uses TRBV12-5 with TRBJ2-1; D is perhaps TRBD2 (7 bases). The CDR3 has 14 residues. CDR1 is LGHNT, CDR2 FRNRAP, per germline. CDR3 nucleotides: TGTGCTAGTGGTCCTCAGGGGATCGGCGGGCTAGCGGACTTC. It translates to CASGPQGIGGLADF.

This rearrangement joins TRBV10-1 to TRBJ1-1; no clear D gene. V lost 3 bases, J lost 2 bases, and 7 bases lay in between. The CDR3 sequence is 13 residues long. Looked up from germline, CDR1 is WNHNN and CDR2 is SYGVQD (reference sequence). In DNA, the CDR3 is TGCGCCAGCAGTGAACAGATAAACACTGAAGCTTTCTTT. Translation: CASSEQINTEAFF.

At least ten counts were recorded for this clonotype. This chain links TRBV29-1 with TRBJ2-7; no clear D gene. With 5 bases removed from V and 4 bases from J, the gap between germline ends came to 15 bases. Germline-derived CDR1 and CDR2 are SQVTM and ANQGSEA. The CDR3 has 13 residues. CDR3 loop: CSVLLSASYEQYF. CDR3 bases: TGCAGCGTTTTGCTCAGCGCCAGTTACGAGCAGTACTTC.

This rearrangement joins TRBV20-1 to TRBJ1-4; TRBD1 aligns across 7 bases. Germline CDR1 and CDR2: DFQATT and SNEGSKA (reference sequence). CDR3 length equals 12 residues. Germline trimming cut 6 bases from V and 8 bases from J; bases unmatched to any gene: 6. The DNA for the CDR3 is TGCAGTGCCATCGACAGGGAGGAAAAACTGTTTTTT. This gives the protein CSAIDREEKLFF.

This clonotype came up many times. The chain combines TRBV28 with TRBJ2-7; 10 bases are a match to TRBD1. Germline V gives CDR1 MDHEN, CDR2 SYDVKM. The CDR3 is made up of 17 amino acids. The junction had 7 bases not matched to a gene; V was cut back by 0 bases and J by 2 bases. The CDR3 DNA follows: TGTGCCAGCAGTTTATGGTTTTCGGGACAGGGGCCCTACGAGCAGTACTTC. Translated, it gives CASSLWFSGQGPYEQYF.

This clonotype was seen at least ten times. The V and J genes are TRBV12-3 or TRBV12-4 and TRBJ2-2; 7 bases are a match to TRBD1. The trim removed 4 bases at V and 12 bases at J, leaving 5 bases unmatched. The CDR3 is 12 residues long. The CDR3 region is CASSYRQGQLFF. CDR3 coding DNA: TGTGCCAGCAGTTATCGACAGGGACAGCTGTTTTTT.

There are many counts of this clonotype. V gene TRBV3-1 combines with J gene TRBJ1-1; 8 bases are shared with TRBD1. CDR1 is LGHDT and CDR2 is YNNKEL in the germline V gene (reference sequence). Trimming at V came to 1 base and at J to 3 bases, leaving 1 base not matched to a gene. This CDR3 is built from 14 residues. CDR3 sequence reads: CASSQVQGDTEAFF. The CDR3 nucleotides are TGTGCCAGCAGCCAAGTACAGGGGGACACTGAAGCTTTCTTT.

The table lists this clonotype with many counts. J is TRBJ2-1 and V is TRBV5-1; a weak D match, TRBD2 (7 bases). Germline assignment: CDR1 SGHRS and CDR2 YFSETQ. The CDR3 contains 16 residues. V lost 4 bases, J lost 1 base, and 15 bases lay in between. The CDR3 loop reads CASSRGASGSYNEQFF. DNA for the CDR3: TGCGCCAGCAGCCGGGGGGCCTCGGGGTCCTACAATGAGCAGTTCTTC.

This clonotype was seen more than once but under ten times. The chain links TRBV7-2 to TRBJ2-5; weak D call: TRBD1 (6 bases). From germline, CDR1 is SGHTA and CDR2 FQGNSA. This CDR3 spans 14 amino acids. V dropped 7 bases and J dropped 2 bases, with 14 bases sitting between them. The CDR3, as DNA: TGTGCCAGCACCAGGACAGCCCATCAAGAGACCCAGTACTTC. It specifies CASTRTAHQETQYF.

This clonotype was seen many times. The rearrangement joins TRBV9 to TRBJ2-7; no firm D call. The V end was cut by 0 bases, the J end by 8 bases, with 3 bases between. CDR3 length: 10 amino acids. CDR1 is SGDLS and CDR2 is YYNGEE in the germline V gene. CDR3 nucleotide sequence: TGTGCCAGCAGCGTAGGGCAGCAGTACTTC. Its protein product is CASSVGQQYF.

In its sample, this clonotype was seen a few times. The J gene is TRBJ2-2, the V gene TRBV5-1; D call uncertain. The germline V gene has CDR1 SGHRS and CDR2 YFSETQ. The CDR3 length is 15 residues. Trimming took off 0 bases at V and 1 base at J, with 7 bases between the two ends. The CDR3 DNA sequence: TGCGCCAGCAGCTTGGTCGGAAAGAACACCGGGGAGCTGTTTTTT. Translation gives CASSLVGKNTGELFF.

This clonotype was picked up a small number of times. V gene TRBV5-1 combines with J gene TRBJ2-6, with 11 bases fitting TRBD2. Losses at the gene ends were 0 bases for V and 0 bases for J; bases not matched to a gene: 5. CDR3 length: 19 residues. Germline V gene lookup returns CDR1 SGHRS and CDR2 YFSETQ. The CDR3 DNA follows: TGCGCCAGCAGCTTGGAGGGCCTAGCGGGAGGCTCTGGGGCCAACGTCCTGACTTTC. Its protein product is CASSLEGLAGGSGANVLTF.

This clonotype was seen ten or more times. This chain links TRBV27 with TRBJ1-1; D might be TRBD1 (5 bases). In germline, CDR1 is MNHEY, CDR2 SMNVEV (reference sequence). V was shortened by 3 bases and J by 1 base, with 9 bases between the two germline ends. The CDR3 consists of 14 residues. The CDR3 sequence: CASSFRGGNTEAFF. In DNA form, the CDR3 reads TGTGCCAGCAGTTTCCGGGGGGGGAACACTGAAGCTTTCTTT.

At least ten counts were recorded for this clonotype. The chain couples TRBV7-2 to TRBJ2-1, with D tentatively TRBD2 (6 bases). Trimming removed 5 bases from V and 10 bases from J, with 15 bases in between. The CDR3 covers 13 residues. The germline CDR1 and CDR2 sequences are SGHTA and FQGNSA. CDR3 amino acids: CASSRQEGVEQFF. CDR3 nucleotides: TGTGCCAGCAGCCGGCAGGAGGGAGTGGAGCAGTTCTTC. Full variable domain (outside the CDR3, taken from reference TRBV7-2 and TRBJ2-1): GAGVSQSPSNKVTEKGKDVELRCDPISGHTALYWYRQSLGQGLEFLIYFQGNSAPDKSGLPSDRFSAERTGGSVSTLTIQRTQQEDSAVYLCASSRQEGVEQFFGPGTRLTVL.

The chain combines TRBV18 with TRBJ2-3; D perhaps matches TRBD2 (5 bases). Germline CDR1 is KGHSH and CDR2 is LQKENI. CDR3 length: 12 amino acids. With 0 bases removed from V and 14 bases from J, the gap between germline ends came to 12 bases. The CDR3: CASSPPGDSLYF. In nucleotides, the CDR3 is TGTGCCAGCTCACCACCCGGGGATAGTTTGTATTTT.

In this sample, this clonotype turned up many times. The chain couples TRBV29-1 to TRBJ1-4; the D gene is possibly TRBD1 (5 bases). The CDR3 covers 12 residues. Per germline, CDR1 SQVTM and CDR2 ANQGSEA. Trimming left V 4 bases short and J 7 bases short, with 10 bases between. For the CDR3, the DNA is TGCAGCGTTGTGGCAGGGACTGAAAAACTGTTTTTT. Translated: CSVVAGTEKLFF.

This clonotype showed up just a few times. One end of the junction varies from germline; a read error may be responsible. The genes are TRBV20-1 and TRBJ1-2, with 10 bases lining up with TRBD1. CDR1 and CDR2 (germline): DFQATT, SNEGSKA (reference sequence). This CDR3 has 13 amino acids. CDR3 nucleotides: TGCAGTGCTAGGGGGACCGGGACAGGGGAAAGAAACTTC. It translates to CSARGTGTGERNF.

This clonotype has just a few counts. The V and J genes are TRBV12-3 or TRBV12-4 and TRBJ2-5; no clear D. CDR3 length: 13 amino acids. V was trimmed by 6 bases and J by 4 bases, leaving 12 bases between them. The CDR3: CASSPRTRETQYF. The CDR3 nucleotides are TGTGCCAGCAGCCCCCGAACCCGAGAGACCCAGTACTTC.